The 10 T cell receptor beta chains below all came from one sample that was sequenced in a study of T-cell memory formation after mild COVID-19. Using its own MiXCR run on the 5' RACE reads, TCRdb lists one record per CDR3 protein. This table holds tens of thousands of distinct CDR3 sequences, more than 9% found once. The sample was PBMCs or a T cell subset sorted from them (not recorded which). The receptors shown here come from an adult woman who had mild COVID-19 (a few samples of this study predate the infection). Cell type and time point are not known.

The gene calls are TRBV6-1 and TRBJ2-1; D is ambiguous. Germline assignment: CDR1 MNHNS and CDR2 SASEGT. The CDR3 runs 13 residues. The ends were cut back, 9 bases at V and 5 bases at J, with 14 bases in the middle. This CDR3 reads CASQTRTHNEQFF. Here the CDR3 DNA reads TGTGCCAGTCAAACGAGGACCCACAATGAGCAGTTCTTC.

The chain uses TRBV5-1 and TRBJ1-2; TRBD1 might be the D (5 bases). V lost 0 bases to trimming and J lost 7 bases, with 19 bases between them. Germline lookup yields CDR1 SGHRS and CDR2 YFSETQ. This CDR3 spans 16 amino acids. Here the CDR3 reads CASSLEPGPGLGGYTF. In DNA form, the CDR3 reads TGCGCCAGCAGCTTGGAGCCGGGGCCAGGGCTTGGTGGCTACACCTTC.

The chain joins TRBV7-2 to TRBJ2-3; D call uncertain. Germline-derived CDR1 and CDR2 are SGHTA and FQGNSA. Trimming pared 3 bases from V and 2 bases from J, leaving 12 bases between. The CDR3 is made up of 15 amino acids. CDR3 DNA: TGTGCCAGCAGCTTTCGCGCCAGGAACACAGATACGCAGTATTTT. It encodes CASSFRARNTDTQYF. Looking up the rest from reference TRBV7-2 and TRBJ2-3 gives the full variable domain: GAGVSQSPSNKVTEKGKDVELRCDPISGHTALYWYRQSLGQGLEFLIYFQGNSAPDKSGLPSDRFSAERTGGSVSTLTIQRTQQEDSAVYLCASSFRARNTDTQYFGPGTRLTVL.

This clonotype was observed many times. The chain has TRBV4-3 and TRBJ2-6, with TRBD1 identical over 10 bases. The CDR3 covers 17 residues. Trimming took 4 bases from V and 0 from J; bases not matched to a gene: 3. Germline V gene lookup returns CDR1 LGHNA and CDR2 YSLEER. The CDR3 region has the DNA TGCGCCAGCAGCCTTAGGACAGGGGGCTCTGGGGCCAACGTCCTGACTTTC. Translated: CASSLRTGGSGANVLTF.

For the CDR3, the DNA is TGCGCCAGCAACCTCGACAGGGCCTCCTACGAGCAGTACTTC. It translates to CASNLDRASYEQYF. The rearrangement links TRBV5-1 to TRBJ2-7; the match to TRBD1 covers 7 bases. V dropped 6 bases and J dropped 0; count of bases not matched to a gene: 6. This CDR3 contains 14 residues. Germline-derived CDR1 and CDR2 are SGHRS and YFSETQ.

V and J are TRBV3-1 and TRBJ1-2; 9 positions agree with TRBD1. Germline-derived CDR1 and CDR2 are LGHDT and YNNKEL (reference sequence). J gave up 6 bases and V 1 base, and 9 bases lay outside the gene matches. This CDR3 has 16 residues. CDR3 bases: TGTGCCAGCAGCCAAGTTACAGGGGGCGCATCGGATGGCTACACCTTC. Translating it yields CASSQVTGGASDGYTF. Full variable domain (rest looked up from reference TRBV3-1 and TRBJ1-2): DTAVSQTPKYLVTQMGNDKSIKCEQNLGHDTMYWYKQDSKKFLKIMFSYNNKELIINETVPNRFSPKSPDKAHLNLHINSLELGDSAVYFCASSQVTGGASDGYTFGSGTRLTVV.

This clonotype was counted ten times or more. This chain uses TRBV20-1 with TRBJ2-1; 9 bases align to TRBD2. The J segment lost 4 bases and the V segment lost 6 bases, leaving 10 bases of the junction unmatched. CDR3 size: 15 residues. Germline assignment: CDR1 DFQATT and CDR2 SNEGSKA (reference sequence). The CDR3 region has the DNA TGCAGTGCCACGCCGGCGACTAGCGGTTACAATGAGCAGTTCTTC. Translated, it gives CSATPATSGYNEQFF.

The V gene is TRBV5-1, the J gene TRBJ1-5; D gene ambiguous. The V end was cut by 5 bases, the J end by 2 bases, with 14 bases between. The CDR3 has 15 residues. Germline V gene sequence: CDR1 SGHRS, CDR2 YFSETQ. This CDR3 is CASSPEGAGNQPQHF. In DNA, the CDR3 is TGCGCCAGCAGTCCCGAGGGCGCCGGCAATCAGCCCCAGCATTTT.

This chain uses TRBV9 with TRBJ1-1; 7 bases agree with TRBD1. The ends lost 0 bases at V and 8 bases at J; junction bases unmatched: 4. Germline V gene lookup returns CDR1 SGDLS and CDR2 YYNGEE. This CDR3 comprises 13 residues. The DNA of the CDR3 is TGTGCCAGCAGCGTAGGAGTGGGACAGGAAGCTTTCTTT. Translated, it gives CASSVGVGQEAFF.

This clonotype was counted between two and nine times. The chain is built from TRBV29-1 and TRBJ1-4, with D possibly matching TRBD1 (6 bases). The V and J ends lost 7 bases and 6 bases respectively, with 24 bases between them. Germline CDR1 and CDR2: SQVTM and ANQGSEA. The CDR3 runs to 16 residues. The CDR3 DNA sequence: TGCAGCGCCCAGGGAAATACAGGGATAGGGGATGAAAAACTGTTTTTT. Translated, it gives CSAQGNTGIGDEKLFF.